These T cell receptor beta chains were read from a single sample in a study of blood T cells in healthy people across ages. MiXCR was run by TCRdb on the 5' RACE reads, yielding one entry per CDR3 protein. The table lists approximately 790,000 distinct CDR3 sequences, approximately 67% of them singletons. Sequenced material: blood. The source of these receptors is a young man in good health. Each CDR3 is given with its conserved first and last residue. D genes are given only for firm matches. Clone size is given for some rows only: seen once, a few or many times, or a class if the clone is expanded.

abundance	v_gene	j_gene	d_gene	CDR3nt	CDR3aa
-	TRBV12-3/TRBV12-4	TRBJ1-2	-	TGTGCCAGCAGTCCAGGGATAGGGTATGGCTACACCTTC	CASSPGIGYGYTF
once	TRBV5-1	TRBJ2-2	-	TGCGCCAGCAGCGTGGGGGGTAACGCGAACACCGGGGAGCTGTTTTTT	CASSVGGNANTGELFF
-	TRBV6-9	TRBJ1-5	-	TGTGCCAGCAGTTTCTCCAGGGCCCCACATCAGCCCCAGCATTTT	CASSFSRAPHQPQHF
-	TRBV4-3	TRBJ2-7	-	TGCGCCAGCGGCCAAGATGCGCGTGGAAGGACCGAGCAGTACTTC	CASGQDARGRTEQYF
-	TRBV10-3	TRBJ2-5	TRBD1	TGTGCCATCAGTGAGTGGACAGGGAGAGAGACCCAGTACTTC	CAISEWTGRETQYF
-	TRBV15	TRBJ2-5	-	TGTGCCACCAGCAGAGATGTAGGCCGGGAGACCCAGTACTTC	CATSRDVGRETQYF
-	TRBV28	TRBJ2-1	-	TGTGCCATCGAATCCGGTTCTGATATCAATGAGCAGTTCTTC	CAIESGSDINEQFF
-	TRBV5-1	TRBJ2-1	TRBD2	TGCGCCAGCAGCTTGGGTCTAGCGGGGATCAATGAGCAGTTCTTC	CASSLGLAGINEQFF
few	TRBV20-1	TRBJ2-1	-	TGCAGTGCTAGAGATATGGGCAGGGCCGTCTACAATGAGCAGTTCTTC	CSARDMGRAVYNEQFF
-	TRBV29-1	TRBJ2-1	-	TGCAGCGCCCGGGCCGACCCTCGGAATGAGCAGTTCTTC	CSARADPRNEQFF
-	TRBV7-9	TRBJ1-1	-	TGTGCCAGCAGCTACGATCAGGGGAACACTGAAGCTTTCTTT	CASSYDQGNTEAFF
-	TRBV20-1	TRBJ2-5	-	TGCAGTGCCCTACCCACAGACCGGACGTGGGAGACCCAGTACTTC	CSALPTDRTWETQYF
-	TRBV21-1	TRBJ2-5	-	TGTGCCAGCAGCAAAGGGGTAGGGGGCGAGTACCAAGAGACCCAGTACTTC	CASSKGVGGEYQETQYF
-	TRBV29-1	TRBJ2-3	TRBD2	TGCAGCGGGAGGAAACTAGCGGAGGTGTATTTT	CSGRKLAEVYF
-	TRBV19	TRBJ2-6	-	TGTGCCAGTAGGGCCGAGGACCCTGGGGCCAACGTCCAGACTTTC	CASRAEDPGANVQTF
once	TRBV29-1	TRBJ2-6	TRBD1	TGCAGCGTTACTGGGGACAGCCTGGAAAAGAGCTCTGGGGCCAACGTCCTGACTTTC	CSVTGDSLEKSSGANVLTF
-	TRBV28	TRBJ2-5	-	TGTGCCAGCAGGGCAGGACAGTTAGAGACCCAGTACTTC	CASRAGQLETQYF
-	TRBV30	TRBJ2-5	-	TGTGCCTGGAGGGGGTACCAAGAGACCCTGTACTTC	CAWRGYQETLYF
-	TRBV3-1	TRBJ2-3	-	TGTGCCAGCAGCCAAGGGGGGACCGTAGATACGCAGTATTTT	CASSQGGTVDTQYF
-	TRBV20-1	TRBJ2-5	-	TGCAGTGCTAGGGGGGGACATCAAGAGACCCAGTACTTC	CSARGGHQETQYF
-	TRBV7-9	TRBJ2-5	TRBD1	TGTGCCAGCAACCAGCAGACAGGGAAAAAAGAGACCCAGTACTTC	CASNQQTGKKETQYF
few	TRBV9	TRBJ2-7	TRBD2	TGTGCCAGCAGCGACGGGACTAGCGGGCCGACCTACGAGCAGTACTTC	CASSDGTSGPTYEQYF
-	TRBV7-3	TRBJ2-1	TRBD2	TGTGCCAGCAGCTTAATGGCGGGGGGGCCCGATGGGCAGTTCTTC	CASSLMAGGPDGQFF
-	TRBV15	TRBJ2-2	-	TGTGCCACCAGCAGAGGGGGGGGCCTTTTCGGGGAGCTGTTTTTT	CATSRGGGLFGELFF
-	TRBV12-3/TRBV12-4	TRBJ2-7	TRBD2	TGTGCCAGCAGTTTGACTAGCGGGGGGGCAATCTACGAGCAGTACTTC	CASSLTSGGAIYEQYF
few	TRBV7-2	TRBJ2-7	-	TGTGCCAGCAGCTTAACCCAGGGACCGTCGGGGGACGAGCAGTACTTC	CASSLTQGPSGDEQYF
few	TRBV29-1	TRBJ1-6	-	TGCAGCGTTGCCTCAGGGGCTGAGGGCAATTCACCCCTCCACTTT	CSVASGAEGNSPLHF
-	TRBV9	TRBJ2-5	-	TGTGCCAGCAGCACCAGACCCTACAGACAAGAGACCCAGTACTTC	CASSTRPYRQETQYF
-	TRBV7-2	TRBJ2-6	-	TGTGCCAGCAGATTACAAACAGGGCCCTCTGGGGCCAACGTCCTGACTTTC	CASRLQTGPSGANVLTF
once	TRBV5-5	TRBJ2-4	-	TGTGCCAGCAGCTACGACAGTCATCAGGAGGCCAAAAACATTCAGTACTTC	CASSYDSHQEAKNIQYF
once	TRBV9	TRBJ2-1	-	TGTGCCAGCAGCCGTAGAGCCACAGGGTACAATGAGCAGTTCTTC	CASSRRATGYNEQFF
-	TRBV20-1	TRBJ2-1	-	TGCAGTGCTAGAGATCTGACGACAGCCAGCTCCTACAATGAGCAGTTCTTC	CSARDLTTASSYNEQFF
-	TRBV20-1	TRBJ2-1	-	TGCAGTGCTAAGGTCGGGACCCTAGGGAATGAGCAGTTCTTC	CSAKVGTLGNEQFF
few	TRBV5-1	TRBJ2-7	TRBD1	TGCGCCAGCAGCTTCGGGGACAGGTCCTACGAGCAGTACTTC	CASSFGDRSYEQYF
-	TRBV29-1	TRBJ2-7	TRBD1	TGCAGCGTTAAGGGACAGGGGTCCTACGAGCAGTACTTC	CSVKGQGSYEQYF
few	TRBV20-1	TRBJ2-5	-	TGCAGTGGATGGGACGGGGTGGAGACCCAGTACTTC	CSGWDGVETQYF
-	TRBV29-1	TRBJ2-6	-	TGCAGCGTTGACGGCGAGGTCGGGGTTAGCTCTGGGGCCAACGTCCTGACTTTC	CSVDGEVGVSSGANVLTF
few	TRBV6-5	TRBJ2-4	TRBD1	TGTGCCAGCAGTTACTCGGGACAGGTAGCCAAAAACATTCAGTACTTC	CASSYSGQVAKNIQYF
-	TRBV7-3	TRBJ2-1	TRBD1	TGTGCCAGCAGCCCCGACCGGGACAGGTGGAATGAGCAGTTCTTC	CASSPDRDRWNEQFF